These 10 T cell receptor beta chains originate from one sample sequenced in a study of control samples from healthy donors and cancer patients. Only in-frame clones appear in the TCRdb table, and some are missing; sequencing was by immunoSEQ multiplex PCR. The repertoire consists of 180,000 or so clones, with just under 95% occurring once and the leading ten covering over 4%. Specimen: blood. These receptors all stem from a woman aged 55-69 years in good health.

In regard to this clone: Germline and junction disagree at one end, which may indicate a read error. J is TRBJ1-1 and V is TRBV3-1 (or the pseudogene TRBV3-2); D gene unclear. In germline, CDR1 is LGHDT, CDR2 YNNKEL (reference sequence). This CDR3 region has 14 residues. The CDR3 loop is CASTQEGSNTEAFF. In DNA, the CDR3 is TGTGCCAGCACCCAAGAGGGCAGCAACACTGAAGCTTTCTTT.

J is TRBJ2-7 and V is TRBV7-9; no definite D call. V was shortened by 1 base and J by 3 bases, with 7 bases between the two germline ends. Germline V gene data show CDR1 as SEHNR and CDR2 as FQNEAQ (reference sequence). The CDR3 covers 13 residues. The CDR3, as DNA: TGTGCCAGCAGCTTAGGGCAGAACTACGAGCAGTACTTC. Translating gives CASSLGQNYEQYF.

The chain has TRBV5-4 and TRBJ1-4; D is perhaps TRBD1 (5 bases). The germline V and J ends were trimmed by 7 bases and 6 bases, with 16 bases remaining between them. The CDR3 consists of 14 residues. Looked up from germline, CDR1 is SGHNT and CDR2 is YYREEE (reference sequence). CDR3 amino acids: CASQTGTRDEKLFF. CDR3 DNA sequence: TGTGCCAGCCAAACCGGGACCCGGGATGAAAAACTGTTTTTT. Supplemented by reference TRBV5-4 and TRBJ1-4, the full variable domain reads ETGVTQSPTHLIKTRGQQVTLRCSSQSGHNTVSWYQQALGQGPQFIFQYYREEENGRGNFPPRFSGLQFPNYSSELNVNALELDDSALYLCASQTGTRDEKLFFGSGTQLSVL.

This chain connects TRBV9 to TRBJ1-4; TRBD1 is a possible D gene (6 bases). This CDR3 region has 15 residues. V lost 4 bases and J lost 6, with 16 bases in between. The V gene's germline CDR1 is SGDLS and CDR2 YYNGEE. This chain's CDR3 is CASSPRAGADEKLFF. In DNA, the CDR3 is TGTGCCAGCAGCCCTAGGGCAGGGGCTGATGAAAAACTGTTTTTT.

The J gene is TRBJ1-2, the V gene TRBV9; 9 nucleotides line up with TRBD1. This CDR3 contains 13 residues. Trimming took 6 bases from V and 6 from J; bases not matched to a gene: 6. The germline V gene has CDR1 SGDLS and CDR2 YYNGEE. CDR3 bases: TGTGCCAGCAACGACAGGGGGGATCATGGCTACACCTTC. Translated, it gives CASNDRGDHGYTF.

This chain joins TRBV7-9 and TRBJ1-3, with 7 bases fitting TRBD1. From germline, CDR1 is SEHNR and CDR2 FQNEAQ (reference sequence). Trimming removed 3 bases from V and 2 bases from J; junction bases left unmatched: 4. The CDR3 length is 15 residues. This chain's CDR3 is CASSFEGQTGNTIYF. CDR3 coding DNA: TGTGCCAGCAGCTTCGAGGGACAGACTGGAAACACCATATATTTT.

The chain combines TRBV4-3 with TRBJ2-7; 11 nucleotides match TRBD2. V lost 1 base and J lost 4; bases outside the gene matches: 9. The CDR3 sequence is 17 residues long. Germline CDR1 reads LGHNA; CDR2 reads YSLEER. This CDR3 is CASSQAIRLAGKYEQYF. CDR3 DNA sequence: TGCGCCAGCAGCCAAGCCATAAGACTAGCGGGGAAGTACGAGCAGTACTTC.

V is TRBV2 and J is TRBJ1-2; no firm D call. Germline V lookup: CDR1 SNHLY, CDR2 FYNNEI. The ends were cut back, 7 bases at V and 2 bases at J, with 5 bases in the middle. The CDR3 loop spans 11 amino acids. CDR3 coding DNA: TGTGCCAGCAAACAGAACTATGGCTACACCTTC. As protein: CASKQNYGYTF.

The rearrangement joins TRBV3-1 (or the pseudogene TRBV3-2) to TRBJ1-5, with TRBD1 identical over 10 bases. Germline CDR1 is LGHDT and CDR2 is YNNKEL (reference sequence). The CDR3 extends over 16 amino acids. J lost 6 bases, V lost 3 bases, and 8 bases had no gene match. DNA of the CDR3: TGTGCCAGCAGCCAGAGGGACAGGGGTTCTAGTCAGCCCCAGCATTTT. It yields the protein CASSQRDRGSSQPQHF.

The rearrangement links TRBV13 to TRBJ2-3; D perhaps matches TRBD1 (7 bases). The CDR3 is 15 amino acids. V was pared by 4 bases and J by 4 bases, with 15 bases between. CDR1 is PRHDT and CDR2 is FYEKMQ in the germline V gene (reference sequence). The CDR3 DNA sequence: TGTGCCAGCAGCTCCCAGGAGGGGGCCGCAGATACGCAGTATTTT. Its translation is CASSSQEGAADTQYF.